A selection of T cell receptor beta chains follows, all from one sample in a study of Tregs in tolerant kidney transplant recipients. Some clones are missing from TCRdb's copy, which holds only in-frame ones; the method was immunoSEQ multiplex PCR. The table has roughly 66,000 clones, around nine tenths seen once. The sample here was CD8+ T cells from blood, taken before the transplant. The receptors shown here come from a human donor who received a combined kidney and bone marrow transplant. Each CDR3 is given with its conserved first and last residue. D genes are given only for firm matches. The size field is filled for only some rows; it gives once, few, many or a size class.

CASKETLALEQFF	TGCGCCAGCAAAGAAACTCTAGCGCTAGAGCAGTTCTTC	.	TRBJ2-1	TRBV10-2	.
CASSQTATGELFF	TGCGCCAGCAGCCAGACAGCCACCGGGGAGCTGTTTTTT	.	TRBJ2-2	TRBV4-1	.
CASSQVAGVLEGMGQPQHF	TGCGCCAGCAGCCAAGTAGCGGGGGTGTTAGAGGGAATGGGCCAGCCCCAGCATTTT	.	TRBJ1-5	TRBV4-1	.
CASSLLAGDYNEQFF	TGCGCCAGCAGTCTACTAGCGGGGGACTACAATGAGCAGTTCTTC	.	TRBJ2-1	TRBV4-1	TRBD2
CAWSGQRDGYTF	TGTGCCTGGTCGGGACAGCGAGATGGCTACACCTTC	.	TRBJ1-2	TRBV30	TRBD1
CASSLPTSGYNEQFF	TGCGCCAGCAGCCTACCAACTAGCGGTTACAATGAGCAGTTCTTC	.	TRBJ2-1	TRBV5-1	TRBD2
CASSRGTIYEQFF	TGCGCCAGCAGCCGCGGGACTATCTATGAGCAGTTCTTC	.	TRBJ2-1	TRBV4-1	TRBD2
CASSQEAGTTNTGELFF	TGCGCCAGCAGCCAAGAAGCCGGGACTACGAACACCGGGGAGCTGTTTTTT	.	TRBJ2-2	TRBV4-3	TRBD2
CASSYSSATAYEQYF	TGTGCCAGCAGTTACTCGAGTGCAACAGCCTACGAGCAGTACTTC	.	TRBJ2-7	TRBV6-6	.
CASSQEPGLGANVLTF	TGTGCCAGCAGCCAAGAGCCAGGGTTGGGGGCCAACGTCCTGACTTTC	.	TRBJ2-6	TRBV14	.
CASSEVPDRVTRKISGNTIYF	TGTGCCAGCAGTGAAGTGCCCGACAGGGTAACCCGTAAAATCTCTGGAAACACCATATATTTT	.	TRBJ1-3	TRBV6-1	TRBD1
CASSLLGGDAHSYEQYF	TGTGCCAGCAGTTTACTTGGGGGGGACGCGCACTCCTACGAGCAGTACTTC	once	TRBJ2-7	TRBV27	TRBD2
CASTPWENSNQPQHF	TGTGCCAGTACCCCCTGGGAGAATAGCAATCAGCCCCAGCATTTT	.	TRBJ1-5	TRBV19	.
CASSEGRGQETQYF	TGTGCCAGCAGTGAGGGCAGGGGTCAAGAGACCCAGTACTTC	.	TRBJ2-5	TRBV2	.
CASSQEGWTGSYEQYF	TGTGCCAGCAGCCAAGAGGGGTGGACAGGTTCCTACGAGCAGTACTTC	.	TRBJ2-7	TRBV4-2	TRBD1
CASREGGHYGYTF	TGTGCCAGCAGAGAGGGGGGGCACTATGGCTACACCTTC	.	TRBJ1-2	TRBV2	.
CASSSGGGPGEKLFF	TGTGCCAGCAGCTCCGGGGGGGGGCCCGGTGAAAAACTGTTTTTT	.	TRBJ1-4	TRBV7-6	.
CASSSTVNSGNTIYF	TGCGCCAGCAGCTCGACAGTGAACTCTGGAAACACCATATATTTT	.	TRBJ1-3	TRBV4-1	.
CASSDPHSDTGELFF	TGTGCCAGCAGTGATCCCCATTCGGACACCGGGGAGCTGTTTTTT	.	TRBJ2-2	TRBV2	.
CASSMGGTWGYTF	TGTGCCAGTAGTATGGGAGGGACTTGGGGCTACACCTTC	.	TRBJ1-2	TRBV19	.
CASSPRTSGRDRDTQYF	TGTGCCAGCAGCCCCCGGACTAGCGGGAGAGACCGGGATACGCAGTATTTT	.	TRBJ2-3	TRBV7-3	TRBD2
CASSPTSGTSYEQYF	TGTGCCAGCAGCCCGACTAGCGGGACGTCCTACGAGCAGTACTTC	.	TRBJ2-7	TRBV9	TRBD2
CASSTRDSSEKLFF	TGTGCCAGCAGCACCCGGGACAGCTCTGAAAAACTGTTTTTT	.	TRBJ1-4	TRBV7-9	TRBD1
CAISDGTGVHYEQYF	TGTGCCATCAGTGATGGGACAGGGGTTCACTACGAGCAGTACTTC	.	TRBJ2-7	TRBV10-3	TRBD1
CASSVGVDRGYEQYF	TGTGCCAGCAGCGTAGGTGTGGACAGGGGTTACGAGCAGTACTTC	few	TRBJ2-7	TRBV9	TRBD1
CASSVDSRAGMAGELFF	TGTGCCAGCAGCGTAGATTCGAGGGCCGGAATGGCCGGGGAGCTGTTTTTT	.	TRBJ2-2	TRBV9	.
CASSVGGAGNNEQFF	TGTGCCAGCAGTGTCGGGGGGGCAGGGAACAATGAGCAGTTCTTC	.	TRBJ2-1	TRBV6-4	TRBD2
CASSEGQGPTDTQYF	TGTGCCAGCAGTGAGGGCCAGGGGCCCACAGATACGCAGTATTTT	.	TRBJ2-3	TRBV25-1	.
CASRDLAGAVGELFF	TGTGCCAGCAGGGATTTAGCGGGAGCCGTCGGGGAGCTGTTTTTT	.	TRBJ2-2	TRBV27	TRBD2
CASSQGSLGESEQYF	TGCGCCAGCAGCCAAGGATCCCTTGGGGAGAGCGAGCAGTACTTC	.	TRBJ2-7	TRBV4-1	.
CASSGTGGNYGYTF	TGTGCCAGCAGCGGAACAGGGGGTAACTATGGCTACACCTTC	few	TRBJ1-2	TRBV9	TRBD1
CASSVAGVVGNQPQHF	TGTGCCAGCAGCGTAGCAGGGGTGGTCGGCAATCAGCCCCAGCATTTT	.	TRBJ1-5	TRBV5-6	.
CASNPGTGITQETQYF	TGTGCCAGCAACCCCGGGACAGGGATTACCCAAGAGACCCAGTACTTC	.	TRBJ2-5	TRBV5-4	TRBD1
CAWSFGDNEQFF	TGTGCCTGGAGTTTCGGTGACAATGAGCAGTTCTTC	.	TRBJ2-1	TRBV30	.
CASSLGWGRGYGYTF	TGCGCCAGCAGCTTGGGATGGGGGCGCGGGTATGGCTACACCTTC	.	TRBJ1-2	TRBV5-1	.
CAWSTLDTSYGYTF	TGTGCCTGGAGTACCTTAGACACCTCCTATGGCTACACCTTC	.	TRBJ1-2	TRBV30	.
CASTRGTDSSTDTQYF	TGTGCCAGTACCCGGGGGACAGATTCTAGCACAGATACGCAGTATTTT	.	TRBJ2-3	TRBV19	.
CASSLSGGGAFTDTQYF	TGTGCCAGCAGTTTATCTGGCGGGGGGGCTTTTACAGATACGCAGTATTTT	.	TRBJ2-3	TRBV27	TRBD2
CASSQDVRGETQYF	TGTGCCAGCAGCCAAGATGTCAGGGGGGAGACCCAGTACTTC	.	TRBJ2-5	TRBV14	TRBD1
CASSISTLNKETQYF	TGTGCCAGCAGTATCTCGACTCTAAACAAAGAGACCCAGTACTTC	.	TRBJ2-5	TRBV27	.
CASSQTSGANNEQFF	TGCGCCAGCAGCCAAACTAGCGGGGCGAACAATGAGCAGTTCTTC	.	TRBJ2-1	TRBV4-3	TRBD2
CASSLFPSVYSNTGELFF	TGTGCCAGCAGCTTATTCCCAAGCGTTTACTCGAACACCGGGGAGCTGTTTTTT	.	TRBJ2-2	TRBV7-8	.
CASSLLESSGAAYEQYF	TGTGCCAGCAGCTTATTAGAATCTAGCGGGGCGGCCTACGAGCAGTACTTC	few	TRBJ2-7	TRBV7-6	TRBD2
CASSPAGSQETQYF	TGTGCCAGCAGCCCCGCAGGCAGCCAAGAGACCCAGTACTTC	.	TRBJ2-5	TRBV7-9	.
CASSVPSSGPPGDTQYF	TGTGCCAGCAGCGTCCCCTCTAGCGGGCCCCCCGGTGATACGCAGTATTTT	.	TRBJ2-3	TRBV9	TRBD2
CASSRTGRVQETQYF	TGTGCCAGCAGTCGGACAGGGAGGGTCCAAGAGACCCAGTACTTC	.	TRBJ2-5	TRBV27	.
CASQGYEAFF	TGTGCCAGCCAGGGATATGAAGCTTTCTTT	.	TRBJ1-1	TRBV7-2	.
CASSSSTGYNEQFF	TGTGCCAGCAGCTCTTCCACAGGATACAATGAGCAGTTCTTC	.	TRBJ2-1	TRBV7-9	.
CASSLGASSYNEQFF	TGTGCCAGCAGTTTAGGAGCCAGCTCCTACAATGAGCAGTTCTTC	.	TRBJ2-1	TRBV27	.